Below are 21 T cell receptor beta chains sequenced from a single sample in a study of cytomegalovirus exposure and HLA in healthy donors. Primers included in the PCR were 60 Vbeta and 13 Jbeta primers. Assay used: immunoSEQ multiplex PCR; TCRdb lists only in-frame clones, some missing. The sample consists of more than 200,000 clones, 65% to 80% of them appearing once. Sequenced: PBMCs. These receptors originate from a girl aged 2 to 9 in good health and CMV-seronegative.

The genes are TRBV19 and TRBJ2-3, with 8 bases identical to TRBD1. The CDR3 has 18 residues. Germline V gene data show CDR1 as LNHDA and CDR2 as SQIVND (reference sequence). The V and J ends lost 3 bases and 3 bases, in that order; junction bases with no gene match: 14. The CDR3 reads CASSIPLNRGSRTDTQYF. The CDR3 bases are TGTGCCAGTAGTATCCCCCTTAACAGGGGGTCTCGGACAGATACGCAGTATTTT.

This clone was recorded a few times. The J gene is TRBJ1-5, the V gene TRBV6-5; 8 bases map to TRBD1. Looked up from germline, CDR1 is MNHEY and CDR2 is SVGAGI. After removal of 2 bases from V and 4 bases from J, the junction contained 4 bases not matched to a gene. The CDR3 extends over 15 amino acids. CDR3 in DNA: TGTGCCAGCAGTTACAGCTACAGGGGGAATCAGCCCCAGCATTTT. Translated: CASSYSYRGNQPQHF.

This chain connects TRBV2 to TRBJ2-1; no definite D call. Germline-derived CDR1 and CDR2 are SNHLY and FYNNEI. The V and J ends lost 3 bases and 6 bases respectively, with 6 bases between them. The CDR3 extends over 12 amino acids. CDR3 in amino acids: CASSDLGNEQFF. For the CDR3, the DNA is TGTGCCAGCAGTGATCTAGGCAATGAGCAGTTCTTC.

The DNA of the CDR3 is TGTGCCGTCCAGCGGGAGTACTCCTACGAGCAGTACTTC. It is translated as CAVQREYSYEQYF. This chain uses TRBV6-5 with TRBJ2-7; TRBD2 matches at 8 bases. Trimming removed 11 bases from V and 0 bases from J; junction bases left unmatched: 6. This CDR3 region has 13 residues. Germline CDR1 MNHEY, CDR2 SVGAGI.

The chain combines TRBV5-4 with TRBJ2-1; perhaps TRBD1 as D (5 bases). Germline values: CDR1 SGHNT, CDR2 YYREEE (reference sequence). The CDR3 extends over 17 amino acids. Trimming shortened V by 0 bases and J by 2 bases, and 15 bases separated the two germline ends. CDR3 protein: CASSLASTELAYNEQFF. DNA of the CDR3: TGTGCCAGCAGCTTGGCCTCGACAGAGTTGGCCTACAATGAGCAGTTCTTC. The whole variable domain, filled in from reference TRBV5-4 and TRBJ2-1, reads ETGVTQSPTHLIKTRGQQVTLRCSSQSGHNTVSWYQQALGQGPQFIFQYYREEENGRGNFPPRFSGLQFPNYSSELNVNALELDDSALYLCASSLASTELAYNEQFFGPGTRLTVL.

The V call is TRBV6-5, the J call TRBJ2-7, with 9 bases lining up with TRBD2. The length of the CDR3 is 15 residues. V trimming: 4 bases; J trimming: 2 bases; junction bases outside the gene matches: 6. The germline V gene has CDR1 MNHEY and CDR2 SVGAGI. CDR3 sequence (DNA): TGTGCCAGCAGTTTGAATAGCGGGAGAGCCTACGAGCAGTACTTC. This codes for CASSLNSGRAYEQYF.

The CDR3 protein is CASSPGGTDTQYF. As DNA, the CDR3 is TGCGCCAGCAGCCCGGGCGGGACAGATACGCAGTATTTT. The chain joins TRBV5-1 to TRBJ2-3; maybe TRBD2 (5 bases). CDR1 and CDR2 from the germline V gene are SGHRS and YFSETQ. The CDR3 spans 13 residues. Trimming removed 4 bases from V and 3 bases from J, with 9 bases in between.

This clone has a handful of counts. The chain links TRBV5-6 to TRBJ2-2, with 7 bases matching TRBD1. Germline V gives CDR1 SGHDT, CDR2 YYEEEE. The CDR3 has 15 amino acids. Losses at the gene ends were 0 bases for V and 5 bases for J; bases not matched to a gene: 4. As DNA, the CDR3 is TGTGCCAGCAGCTTGGATTACAGGGGTACCGGGGAGCTGTTTTTT. This sequence encodes CASSLDYRGTGELFF.

The chain has TRBV10-2 and TRBJ2-5; 9 bases line up with TRBD1. The CDR3 contains 15 residues. V lost 6 bases and J lost 5; bases outside the gene matches: 10. Germline CDR1 is WSHSY and CDR2 is SAAADI. The CDR3 is CASRQGTGNYETQYF. CDR3 nucleotide sequence: TGCGCCAGCAGGCAGGGGACAGGGAATTACGAGACCCAGTACTTC.

The chain recombines TRBV5-6 with TRBJ1-2; D is possibly TRBD1 (6 bases). The CDR3 runs 16 residues. Trimming left V 7 bases short and J 4 bases short, with 23 bases between. In germline, CDR1 is SGHDT, CDR2 YYEEEE. The DNA for the CDR3 is TGTGCCAGCGGCCCCTACTGGGGGGGCCCGGGCTATGGCTACACCTTC. Translating gives CASGPYWGGPGYGYTF.

The J gene is TRBJ2-3, the V gene TRBV5-1; D is perhaps TRBD1 (6 bases). This CDR3 is built from 15 residues. V lost 0 bases, J lost 6 bases, and 14 bases lay in between. CDR1 is SGHRS and CDR2 is YFSETQ in the germline V gene. The CDR3 loop is CASSLGPVQGDTQYF. CDR3 coding DNA: TGCGCCAGCAGCTTGGGCCCCGTCCAGGGGGATACGCAGTATTTT. Supplemented by reference TRBV5-1 and TRBJ2-3, the full variable domain reads KAGVTQTPRYLIKTRGQQVTLSCSPISGHRSVSWYQQTPGQGLQFLFEYFSETQRNKGNFPGRFSGRQFSNSRSEMNVSTLELGDSALYLCASSLGPVQGDTQYFGPGTRLTVL.

The gene calls are TRBV5-6 and TRBJ1-4; a weak D match, TRBD1 (5 bases). CDR3 length: 13 amino acids. Trimming pared 0 bases from V and 12 bases from J, leaving 12 bases between. Germline V gene lookup returns CDR1 SGHDT and CDR2 YYEEEE. CDR3 in amino acids: CASSLVSGDELFF. The CDR3 DNA reads TGTGCCAGCAGCTTGGTCTCGGGGGATGAACTGTTTTTT.

The chain combines TRBV10-3 with TRBJ1-2; TRBD1 aligns across 7 bases. After removal of 6 bases from V and 2 bases from J, the junction contained 6 bases not matched to a gene. The CDR3 totals 14 residues. Germline V gene sequence: CDR1 ENHRY, CDR2 SYGVKD. The CDR3 nucleotides are TGTGCCATCAGGGCCGGGACAGACAACTATGGCTACACCTTC. This sequence encodes CAIRAGTDNYGYTF.

The CDR3 coding sequence is TGCGCCAGCGCCAGGGTCGCAGATACGCAGTATTTT. It encodes CASARVADTQYF. The chain recombines TRBV10-1 with TRBJ2-3, with D possibly TRBD1 on 5 matching bases. The CDR3 has 12 residues. Germline CDR1 WNHNN, CDR2 SYGVQD (reference sequence). Between the trimmed V and J ends, which lost 8 bases and 4 bases, there was a span of 10 bases.

V gene TRBV6-1 combines with J gene TRBJ2-7, with a tentative D call TRBD1 (6 bases). V lost 2 bases to trimming and J lost 2 bases, with 7 bases between them. The CDR3 sequence is 13 residues long. Germline-derived CDR1 and CDR2 are MNHNS and SASEGT. This chain's CDR3 is CASSETGTYEQYF. CDR3 coding DNA: TGTGCCAGCAGTGAAACAGGGACCTACGAGCAGTACTTC.

The chain links TRBV5-6 to TRBJ2-7; 9 bases are a match to TRBD2. V gave up 3 bases and J gave up 6 bases; unmatched junction bases: 13. This CDR3 is 16 amino acids long. Germline V gene lookup returns CDR1 SGHDT and CDR2 YYEEEE. CDR3 nucleotide sequence: TGTGCCAGCAGCTCGCTTAGCGGGAGTTCTTTGGGCGAGCAGTACTTC. Translation gives CASSSLSGSSLGEQYF.

This clone appeared a single time. At one end, the junction sequence differs from germline, possibly due to a read error. This chain connects TRBV7-9 to TRBJ2-7; 8 bases are a match to TRBD2. Germline-derived CDR1 and CDR2 are SEHNR and FQNEAQ (reference sequence). The CDR3 is made up of 16 amino acids. CDR3 amino acids: CSSSVRRGLGGEEQYF. CDR3 bases: TGTTCCAGCAGCGTTCGTCGGGGACTAGGAGGTGAAGAGCAGTACTTC.

The CDR3 sequence is CSVESGTGELFF. DNA of the CDR3: TGCAGCGTTGAAAGCGGGACCGGGGAGCTGTTTTTT. V gene TRBV29-1 combines with J gene TRBJ2-2, with a weak D call TRBD2 (6 bases). V was clipped by 2 bases and J by 5 bases, with 6 bases between them. This CDR3 contains 12 residues. The germline V gene encodes CDR1 SQVTM and CDR2 ANQGSEA.

This chain links TRBV6-5 with TRBJ2-3, with 11 bases identical to TRBD2. Germline trimming cut 5 bases from V and 5 bases from J; bases unmatched to any gene: 6. This CDR3 is 15 amino acids long. The germline V gene encodes CDR1 MNHEY and CDR2 SVGAGI. The CDR3 loop is CASSNSGGAEDTQYF. The CDR3 nucleotides read TGTGCCAGCAGTAATAGCGGGGGGGCCGAAGATACGCAGTATTTT.

The V and J genes are TRBV5-1 and TRBJ2-1, with 9 bases lining up with TRBD2. This CDR3 is 14 amino acids long. Looked up from germline, CDR1 is SGHRS and CDR2 is YFSETQ. V shed 4 bases, J shed 3 bases, and the junction held 2 bases outside the gene matches. The CDR3 region is CASSRLADYNEQFF. The CDR3 region has the DNA TGCGCCAGCAGCCGACTAGCGGACTACAATGAGCAGTTCTTC.

J is TRBJ2-7 and V is TRBV11-2, with TRBD1 matching 7 bases. This CDR3 is built from 16 residues. V dropped 1 base and J dropped 0; count of bases not matched to a gene: 6. Germline V gene lookup returns CDR1 SGHAT and CDR2 FQNNGV. The CDR3 DNA reads TGTGCCAGCAGCTTAGCCATGGACAGGAGCTCCTACGAGCAGTACTTC. Translation gives CASSLAMDRSSYEQYF.